Listed below are T cell receptor beta chains from one sample, sequenced in a study of OX40 agonist ivuxolimab in advanced cancers. Clones were read by immunoSEQ multiplex PCR, and TCRdb kept only the in-frame ones, dropping some. The table shows approximately 32,000 clones, with roughly 84% occurring only once. The specimen was CD4+ or CD8+ T cells sorted from blood, collected in a trial of the OX40 agonist ivuxolimab. The receptors here all came from an adult with an advanced solid tumor such as melanoma, head and neck, liver or kidney cancer. Each CDR3 is given with its conserved first and last residue. Not all rows give a size; the values are once, few, many and, for expanded clones, a class.

j_call: TRBJ1-2; clone_size: few; v_call: TRBV28; cdr3_aa: CASSLDRGPLGYGYTF
j_call: TRBJ1-2; clone_size: -; v_call: TRBV5-6; cdr3_aa: CASSLMGERGYTF
j_call: TRBJ2-7; clone_size: -; v_call: TRBV10-3; cdr3_aa: CAVGRPQEYF
j_call: TRBJ2-1; clone_size: -; v_call: TRBV7-9; cdr3_aa: CASSPPTSGTYNEQFF
j_call: TRBJ2-1; clone_size: -; v_call: TRBV19; cdr3_aa: CASSMSGSTYNEQFF
j_call: TRBJ1-5; clone_size: -; v_call: TRBV23-1; cdr3_aa: CASSQSTHRDRCQPQHF
j_call: TRBJ2-1; clone_size: many; v_call: TRBV4-2; cdr3_aa: CASSQGGASEGSYNEQFF
j_call: TRBJ2-1; clone_size: -; v_call: TRBV18; cdr3_aa: CASSQGQGVWDEQFF
j_call: TRBJ2-1; clone_size: once; v_call: TRBV7-9; cdr3_aa: CASSSSRPGNEQFF
j_call: TRBJ2-3; clone_size: -; v_call: TRBV4-2; cdr3_aa: CASSQEAQRGSTDTQYF
j_call: TRBJ1-1; clone_size: -; v_call: TRBV4-1; cdr3_aa: CASSPLVFEPEAFF
j_call: TRBJ2-7; clone_size: -; v_call: TRBV7-9; cdr3_aa: CASSSGQGRGAYEQYF
j_call: TRBJ2-1; clone_size: -; v_call: TRBV6-5; cdr3_aa: CASSSGDLTYNEQFF
j_call: TRBJ1-5; clone_size: -; v_call: TRBV9; cdr3_aa: CASSVGQRNQPQHF
j_call: TRBJ2-7; clone_size: -; v_call: TRBV30; cdr3_aa: CAWGKRRGNSYEQYF
j_call: TRBJ1-2; clone_size: -; v_call: TRBV19; cdr3_aa: CASSAADRGYGYTF
j_call: TRBJ1-5; clone_size: -; v_call: TRBV27; cdr3_aa: CASSLGPDGNQPQHF
j_call: TRBJ1-2; clone_size: -; v_call: TRBV9; cdr3_aa: CASSVVAGDRGSANYGYTF
j_call: TRBJ2-7; clone_size: -; v_call: TRBV27; cdr3_aa: CASSLFPSGKSNEQYF
j_call: TRBJ1-5; clone_size: -; v_call: TRBV10-2; cdr3_aa: CASSESMGRQPQHF
j_call: TRBJ2-7; clone_size: medium-sized; v_call: TRBV5-1; cdr3_aa: CASSLDASSYEQYF
j_call: TRBJ1-3; clone_size: -; v_call: TRBV7-8; cdr3_aa: CASSLATGVGNTIYF
j_call: TRBJ2-7; clone_size: -; v_call: TRBV4-2; cdr3_aa: CASSQDGSRTTYEQYF
j_call: TRBJ2-7; clone_size: -; v_call: TRBV27; cdr3_aa: CASSPGITYEQYF
j_call: TRBJ1-2; clone_size: -; v_call: TRBV5-1; cdr3_aa: CASSSRTGLGGYTF
j_call: TRBJ2-3; clone_size: -; v_call: TRBV4-3; cdr3_aa: CASSQEGSSTDTQYF
j_call: -; clone_size: -; v_call: TRBV4-1; cdr3_aa: CASSQVGAYEQYF
j_call: TRBJ2-3; clone_size: -; v_call: TRBV28; cdr3_aa: CASSLGSSTDTQYF
j_call: TRBJ2-7; clone_size: once; v_call: TRBV7-9; cdr3_aa: CASSTGLAGGSSYEQYF
j_call: TRBJ2-1; clone_size: -; v_call: TRBV5-6; cdr3_aa: CASSLPPGFNEQFF
j_call: TRBJ2-3; clone_size: -; v_call: TRBV27; cdr3_aa: CASTIRGTDTQYF
j_call: TRBJ2-1; clone_size: -; v_call: TRBV5-4; cdr3_aa: CASSLEGRLDTYNEQFF
j_call: TRBJ2-7; clone_size: -; v_call: TRBV6-5; cdr3_aa: CASSYRGRGYEQYF
j_call: TRBJ1-2; clone_size: -; v_call: TRBV19; cdr3_aa: CASSIDPQGGYGYTF
j_call: TRBJ2-3; clone_size: -; v_call: TRBV6-4; cdr3_aa: CANSDSTSGTDTQYF
j_call: TRBJ2-1; clone_size: -; v_call: TRBV4-3; cdr3_aa: CASSQALGPGYEQFF
j_call: TRBJ1-1; clone_size: -; v_call: TRBV6-1; cdr3_aa: CASSADGLFTEAFF
j_call: TRBJ2-7; clone_size: -; v_call: TRBV10-2; cdr3_aa: CASEGTGVPYEQYF
j_call: TRBJ2-1; clone_size: -; v_call: TRBV15; cdr3_aa: CATSGIAGHNEQFF
j_call: TRBJ1-2; clone_size: -; v_call: TRBV9; cdr3_aa: CASSPRGGETVWGYTF
j_call: TRBJ2-7; clone_size: -; v_call: TRBV7-9; cdr3_aa: CASSKDHRGSYEQYF
j_call: TRBJ2-1; clone_size: -; v_call: TRBV5-6; cdr3_aa: CASSLGLAGAFGEQFF
j_call: TRBJ1-1; clone_size: -; v_call: TRBV5-1; cdr3_aa: CASSFGGKTEAFF
j_call: TRBJ2-7; clone_size: -; v_call: TRBV9; cdr3_aa: CASSAPVDTGGHEQYF
j_call: TRBJ2-7; clone_size: -; v_call: TRBV27; cdr3_aa: CASSSAWSNYEQYF
j_call: TRBJ1-5; clone_size: -; v_call: TRBV7-9; cdr3_aa: CASSPPGDLEPQHF
j_call: TRBJ2-7; clone_size: once; v_call: TRBV6-1; cdr3_aa: CASSEEGGYSYEQYF
j_call: TRBJ2-3; clone_size: -; v_call: TRBV7-3; cdr3_aa: CASSLKASDTQYF
j_call: TRBJ2-7; clone_size: -; v_call: TRBV27; cdr3_aa: CASSDGLPSFYEQYF
j_call: TRBJ2-3; clone_size: -; v_call: TRBV6-1; cdr3_aa: CASSGLAGGPDTQYF
j_call: TRBJ1-1; clone_size: -; v_call: TRBV19; cdr3_aa: CASSPGLTEAFF
j_call: TRBJ1-1; clone_size: -; v_call: TRBV19; cdr3_aa: CASSIVGTGSTEAFF
j_call: TRBJ1-2; clone_size: -; v_call: TRBV19; cdr3_aa: CASLNSFGYTF
j_call: TRBJ2-7; clone_size: -; v_call: TRBV7-9; cdr3_aa: CASSPTPPEQYF
j_call: TRBJ2-2; clone_size: -; v_call: TRBV4-2; cdr3_aa: CASSPSGLAGGPGELFF
j_call: TRBJ2-7; clone_size: -; v_call: TRBV5-1; cdr3_aa: CASSDRLGLENEQYF
j_call: TRBJ2-3; clone_size: -; v_call: TRBV4-1; cdr3_aa: CASSRGTSTDTQYF